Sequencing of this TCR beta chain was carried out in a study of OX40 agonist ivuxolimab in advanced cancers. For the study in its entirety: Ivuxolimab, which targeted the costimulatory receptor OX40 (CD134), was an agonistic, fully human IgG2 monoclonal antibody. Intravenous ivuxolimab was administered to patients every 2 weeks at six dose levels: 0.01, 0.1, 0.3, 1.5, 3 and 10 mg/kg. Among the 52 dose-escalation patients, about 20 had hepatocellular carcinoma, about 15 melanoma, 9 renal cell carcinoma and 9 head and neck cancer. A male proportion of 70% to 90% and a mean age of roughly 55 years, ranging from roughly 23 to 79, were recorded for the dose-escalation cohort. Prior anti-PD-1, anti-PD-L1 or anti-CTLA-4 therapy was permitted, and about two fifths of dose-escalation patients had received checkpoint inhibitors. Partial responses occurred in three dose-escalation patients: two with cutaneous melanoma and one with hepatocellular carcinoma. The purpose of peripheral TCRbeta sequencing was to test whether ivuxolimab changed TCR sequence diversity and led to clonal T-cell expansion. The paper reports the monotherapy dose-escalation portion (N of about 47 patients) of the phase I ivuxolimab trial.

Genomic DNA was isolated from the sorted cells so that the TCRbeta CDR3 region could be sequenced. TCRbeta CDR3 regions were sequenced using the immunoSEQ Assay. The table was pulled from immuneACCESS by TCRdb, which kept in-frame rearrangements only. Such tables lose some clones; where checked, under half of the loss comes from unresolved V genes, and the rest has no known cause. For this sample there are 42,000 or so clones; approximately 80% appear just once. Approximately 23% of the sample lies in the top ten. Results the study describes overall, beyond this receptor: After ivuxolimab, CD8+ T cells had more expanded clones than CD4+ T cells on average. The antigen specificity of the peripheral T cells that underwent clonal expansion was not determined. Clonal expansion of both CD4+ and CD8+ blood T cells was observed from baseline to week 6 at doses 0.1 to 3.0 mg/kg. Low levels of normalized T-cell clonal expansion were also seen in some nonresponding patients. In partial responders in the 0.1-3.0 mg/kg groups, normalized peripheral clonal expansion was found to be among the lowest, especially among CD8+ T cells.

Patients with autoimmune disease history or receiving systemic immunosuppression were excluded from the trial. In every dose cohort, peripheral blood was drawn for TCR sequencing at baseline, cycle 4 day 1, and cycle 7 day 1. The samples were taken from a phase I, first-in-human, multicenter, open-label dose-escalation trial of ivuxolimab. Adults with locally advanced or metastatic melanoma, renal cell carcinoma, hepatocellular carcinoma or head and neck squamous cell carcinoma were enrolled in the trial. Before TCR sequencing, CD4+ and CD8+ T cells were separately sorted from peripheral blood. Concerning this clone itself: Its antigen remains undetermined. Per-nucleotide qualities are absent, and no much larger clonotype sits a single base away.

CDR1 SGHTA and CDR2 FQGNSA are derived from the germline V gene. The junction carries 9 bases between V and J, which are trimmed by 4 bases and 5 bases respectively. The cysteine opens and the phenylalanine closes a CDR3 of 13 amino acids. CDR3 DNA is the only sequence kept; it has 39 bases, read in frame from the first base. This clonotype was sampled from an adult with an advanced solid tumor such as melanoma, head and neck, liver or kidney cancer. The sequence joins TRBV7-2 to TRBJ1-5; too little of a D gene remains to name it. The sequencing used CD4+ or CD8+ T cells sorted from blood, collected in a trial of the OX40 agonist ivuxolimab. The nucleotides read TGTGCCAGCAGCTCTCACCCATATCAGCCCCAGCATTTT. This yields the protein CASSSHPYQPQHF. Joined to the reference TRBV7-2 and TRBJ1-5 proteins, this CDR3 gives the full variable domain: GAGVSQSPSNKVTEKGKDVELRCDPISGHTALYWYRQSLGQGLEFLIYFQGNSAPDKSGLPSDRFSAERTGGSVSTLTIQRTQQEDSAVYLCASSSHPYQPQHFGDGTRLSIL.